A single sample gave rise to the 12 T cell receptor beta chains below, sequenced in a study of T-cell memory formation after mild COVID-19. MiXCR was run by TCRdb on the 5' RACE reads, yielding one entry per CDR3 protein. The table has around 400,000 distinct CDR3 sequences, approximately 24% seen once. The source material was PBMCs or a T cell subset sorted from them (not recorded which). The receptors come from an adult woman who had mild COVID-19 (a few samples of this study predate the infection). Cell type and time point are not known.

This clonotype was seen only a few times. The genes are TRBV7-9 and TRBJ1-1; D uncertain. Per germline, CDR1 SEHNR and CDR2 FQNEAQ (reference sequence). Trimming removed 5 bases at V and 10 bases at J, with 14 bases between. This CDR3 has 12 residues. The chain's CDR3 is CASSHDTGRAFF. DNA for the CDR3: TGTGCCAGCAGCCACGACACGGGCAGAGCTTTCTTT.

The chain has TRBV20-1 and TRBJ2-5; D gene unclear. The CDR3 sequence is 14 residues long. Germline V gives CDR1 DFQATT, CDR2 SNEGSKA (reference sequence). Trimming took off 1 base at V and 1 base at J, with 10 bases between the two ends. The CDR3 DNA follows: TGCAGTGCTAGAGGTGGACCTACCCAAGAGACCCAGTACTTC. Translating gives CSARGGPTQETQYF.

This clonotype has a handful of counts. The chain joins TRBV7-3 to TRBJ2-3; weak D call: TRBD1 (7 bases). Germline CDR1 reads SGHTA; CDR2 reads FQGTGA. The CDR3 totals 14 residues. Trimming shortened V by 2 bases and J by 12 bases, and 18 bases separated the two germline ends. The CDR3 loop reads CASSLGGGDPEQYF. In DNA, the CDR3 is TGTGCCAGCAGCTTAGGAGGGGGCGATCCGGAACAGTATTTT.

This clonotype has more than one count but fewer than ten. The chain combines TRBV29-1 with TRBJ1-1; possibly TRBD1 for D (6 bases). Germline CDR1 and CDR2: SQVTM and ANQGSEA. Trimming removed 6 bases from V and 6 bases from J, with 14 bases in between. The CDR3 covers 12 residues. CDR3: CSVLGRGAEAFF. CDR3 in DNA: TGCAGCGTCCTCGGGAGGGGGGCTGAAGCTTTCTTT.

This clonotype was observed many times. The chain recombines TRBV12-3 or TRBV12-4 with TRBJ2-7; D not certain. This CDR3 has 13 amino acids. The V and J ends lost 6 bases and 6 bases respectively, with 15 bases between them. CDR3 DNA: TGTGCCAGCAGCACCAACCGGTGGGCCGAGCAGTACTTC. Amino acids: CASSTNRWAEQYF.

V gene TRBV7-2 combines with J gene TRBJ2-7; TRBD1 aligns across 7 bases. V lost 5 bases and J lost 2; bases outside the gene matches: 6. The germline CDR1 and CDR2 sequences are SGHTA and FQGNSA. This CDR3 spans 14 amino acids. CDR3 region: CASSPGQVPYEQYF. In DNA, the CDR3 is TGTGCCAGCAGCCCCGGACAGGTACCCTACGAGCAGTACTTC.

This clonotype was picked up many times. The chain links TRBV24-1 to TRBJ1-5, with TRBD1 as a possible D gene (5 bases). This CDR3 spans 15 amino acids. Germline lookup yields CDR1 KGHDR and CDR2 SFDVKD. V was trimmed by 9 bases and J by 6 bases, leaving 20 bases between them. In nucleotides, the CDR3 is TGTGCCACCTATACTTCTCGGGCAGGGCGTCAGCCCCAGCATTTT. Translating it yields CATYTSRAGRQPQHF.

This clonotype turned up a few times. This chain joins TRBV7-9 and TRBJ2-7, with 7 bases aligning to TRBD1. The CDR3 length is 16 residues. Trimming removed 6 bases from V and 2 bases from J; junction bases left unmatched: 13. CDR1 SEHNR and CDR2 FQNEAQ come from the germline V gene (reference sequence). The CDR3 region has the DNA TGTGCCAGCAGTCCACATTTCGGGACAGTGACCTACGAGCAGTACTTC. Amino acid sequence: CASSPHFGTVTYEQYF.

This clonotype was picked up a small number of times. This rearrangement joins TRBV12-3 or TRBV12-4 to TRBJ2-1, with a tentative D call TRBD2 (5 bases). CDR3 size: 13 residues. The CDR3 sequence: CVSPLASHDEQFF. The CDR3, as DNA: TGTGTGAGCCCCCTAGCCTCGCATGATGAGCAGTTCTTC.

This clonotype has just a few counts. The chain combines TRBV7-9 with TRBJ2-5, with D perhaps TRBD2 (6 bases). CDR3 length: 15 residues. Germline CDR1 and CDR2: SEHNR and FQNEAQ (reference sequence). The ends were cut back, 4 bases at V and 0 bases at J, with 12 bases in the middle. The CDR3 coding sequence is TGTGCCAGCAGCTCCATCCGGGACTACCAAGAGACCCAGTACTTC. Its translation is CASSSIRDYQETQYF.

The rearrangement links TRBV18 to TRBJ2-3; 14 bases match TRBD2. This CDR3 has 17 residues. V was pared by 3 bases and J by 4 bases, with 6 bases of the junction left unmatched. Germline-derived CDR1 and CDR2 are KGHSH and LQKENI. The CDR3 protein is CASSPGLAGETADTQYF. DNA for the CDR3: TGTGCCAGCTCACCGGGACTAGCGGGAGAGACCGCAGATACGCAGTATTTT.

The rearrangement uses TRBV5-1 and TRBJ1-1; a possible D gene is TRBD1 (6 bases). This CDR3 comprises 14 residues. The V gene's germline CDR1 is SGHRS and CDR2 YFSETQ. V was shortened by 3 bases and J by 6 bases, with 15 bases between the two germline ends. The CDR3 region has the DNA TGCGCCAGCAGCTCAATGGGGGCAACATCTGAAGCTTTCTTT. It is translated as CASSSMGATSEAFF.